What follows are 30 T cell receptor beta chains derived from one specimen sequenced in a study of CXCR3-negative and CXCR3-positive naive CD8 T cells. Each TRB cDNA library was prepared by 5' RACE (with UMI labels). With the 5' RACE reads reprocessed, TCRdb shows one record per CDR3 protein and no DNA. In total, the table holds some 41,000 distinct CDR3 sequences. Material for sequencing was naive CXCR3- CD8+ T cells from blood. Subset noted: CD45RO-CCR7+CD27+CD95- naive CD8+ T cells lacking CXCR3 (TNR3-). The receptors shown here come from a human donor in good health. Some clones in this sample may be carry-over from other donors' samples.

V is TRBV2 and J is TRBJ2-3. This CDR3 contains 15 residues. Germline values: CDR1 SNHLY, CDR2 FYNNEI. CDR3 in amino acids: CASSEFWTNTDTQYF.

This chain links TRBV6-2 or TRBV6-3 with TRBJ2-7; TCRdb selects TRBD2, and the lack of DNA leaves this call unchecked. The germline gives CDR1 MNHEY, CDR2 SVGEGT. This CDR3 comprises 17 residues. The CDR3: CASSYDYSGFVSYEQYF.

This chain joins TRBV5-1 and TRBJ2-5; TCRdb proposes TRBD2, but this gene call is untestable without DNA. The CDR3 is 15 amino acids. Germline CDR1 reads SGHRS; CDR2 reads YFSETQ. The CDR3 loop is CASSLSAGRQETQYF. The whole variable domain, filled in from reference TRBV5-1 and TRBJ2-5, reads KAGVTQTPRYLIKTRGQQVTLSCSPISGHRSVSWYQQTPGQGLQFLFEYFSETQRNKGNFPGRFSGRQFSNSRSEMNVSTLELGDSALYLCASSLSAGRQETQYFGPGTRLLVL.

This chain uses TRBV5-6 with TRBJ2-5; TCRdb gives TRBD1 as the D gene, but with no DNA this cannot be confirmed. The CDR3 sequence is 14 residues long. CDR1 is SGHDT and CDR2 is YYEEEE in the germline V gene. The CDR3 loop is CASSLIQDQETQYF.

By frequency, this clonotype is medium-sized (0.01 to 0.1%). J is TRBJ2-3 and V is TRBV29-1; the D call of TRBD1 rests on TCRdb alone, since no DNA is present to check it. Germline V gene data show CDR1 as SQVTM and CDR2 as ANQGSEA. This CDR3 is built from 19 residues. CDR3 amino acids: CSVYVATGATKTSTDTQYF.

CDR3 protein: CGVETGIQETQYF. J is TRBJ2-5 and V is TRBV29-1; as DNA is missing, the TRBD1 call by TCRdb cannot be tested. CDR1 and CDR2 from the germline V gene are SQVTM and ANQGSEA. The CDR3 is 13 amino acids.

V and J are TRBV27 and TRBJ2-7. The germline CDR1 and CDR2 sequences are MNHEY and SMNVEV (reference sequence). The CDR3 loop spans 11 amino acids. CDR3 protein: CASSLPYEQYF.

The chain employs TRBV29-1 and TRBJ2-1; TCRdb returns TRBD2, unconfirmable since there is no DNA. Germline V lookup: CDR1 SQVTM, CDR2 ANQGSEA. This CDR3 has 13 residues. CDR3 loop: CSSKRENYNEQFF.

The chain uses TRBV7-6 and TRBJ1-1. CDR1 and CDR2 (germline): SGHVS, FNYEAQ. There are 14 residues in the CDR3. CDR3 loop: CASSLERGDTEAFF.

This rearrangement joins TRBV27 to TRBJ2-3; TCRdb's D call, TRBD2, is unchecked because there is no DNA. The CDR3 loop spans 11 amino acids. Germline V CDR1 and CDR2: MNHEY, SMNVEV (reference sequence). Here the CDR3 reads CASSERGAQYF.

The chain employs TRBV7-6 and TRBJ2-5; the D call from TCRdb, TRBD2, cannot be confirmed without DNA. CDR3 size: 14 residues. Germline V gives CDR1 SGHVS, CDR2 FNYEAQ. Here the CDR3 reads CASSERGGQETQYF.

This chain's CDR3 is CASSLGTSTDTQYF. The J gene is TRBJ2-3, the V gene TRBV12-3 or TRBV12-4. The CDR3 spans 14 residues.

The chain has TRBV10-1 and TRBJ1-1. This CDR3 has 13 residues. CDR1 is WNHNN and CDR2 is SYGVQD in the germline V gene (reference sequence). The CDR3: CASSDGENTEALF.

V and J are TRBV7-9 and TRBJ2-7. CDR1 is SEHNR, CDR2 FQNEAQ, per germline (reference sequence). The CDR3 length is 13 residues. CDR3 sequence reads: CASSLKGSYEQYF. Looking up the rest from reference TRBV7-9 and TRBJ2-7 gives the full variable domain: DTGVSQNPRHKITKRGQNVTFRCDPISEHNRLYWYRQTLGQGPEFLTYFQNEAQLEKSRLLSDRFSAERPKGSFSTLEIQRTEQGDSAMYLCASSLKGSYEQYFGPGTRLTVT.

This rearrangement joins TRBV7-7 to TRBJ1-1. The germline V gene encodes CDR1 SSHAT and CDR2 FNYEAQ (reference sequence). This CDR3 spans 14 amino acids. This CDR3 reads CASSPSLGNTEAFF.

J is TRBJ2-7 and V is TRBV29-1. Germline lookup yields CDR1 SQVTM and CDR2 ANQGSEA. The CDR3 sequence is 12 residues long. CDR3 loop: CSVGGTSNEQYF.

This CDR3 is CSVEDGRAYEQYF. The chain is built from TRBV29-1 and TRBJ2-7; the TRBD2 assignment by TCRdb is unverifiable without DNA. The CDR3 is made up of 13 amino acids. Germline V CDR1 and CDR2: SQVTM, ANQGSEA.

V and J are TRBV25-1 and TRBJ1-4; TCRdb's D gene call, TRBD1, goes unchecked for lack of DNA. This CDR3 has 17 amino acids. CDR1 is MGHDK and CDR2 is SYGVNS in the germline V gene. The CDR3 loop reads CASRGSGTGWVNEKLFF.

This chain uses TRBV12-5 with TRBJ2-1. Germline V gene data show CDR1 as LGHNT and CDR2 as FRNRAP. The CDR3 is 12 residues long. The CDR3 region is CASGLGSNEQFF. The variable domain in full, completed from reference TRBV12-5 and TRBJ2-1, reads DARVTQTPRHKVTEMGQEVTMRCQPILGHNTVFWYRQTMMQGLELLAYFRNRAPLDDSGMPKDRFSAEMPDATLATLKIQPSEPRDSAVYFCASGLGSNEQFFGPGTRLTVL.

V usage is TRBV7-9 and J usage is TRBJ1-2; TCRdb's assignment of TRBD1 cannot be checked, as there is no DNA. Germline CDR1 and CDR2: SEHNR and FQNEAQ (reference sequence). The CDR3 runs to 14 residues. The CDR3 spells CASSLTGSGYGYTF. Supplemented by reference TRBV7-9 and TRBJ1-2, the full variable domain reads DTGVSQNPRHKITKRGQNVTFRCDPISEHNRLYWYRQTLGQGPEFLTYFQNEAQLEKSRLLSDRFSAERPKGSFSTLEIQRTEQGDSAMYLCASSLTGSGYGYTFGSGTRLTVV.

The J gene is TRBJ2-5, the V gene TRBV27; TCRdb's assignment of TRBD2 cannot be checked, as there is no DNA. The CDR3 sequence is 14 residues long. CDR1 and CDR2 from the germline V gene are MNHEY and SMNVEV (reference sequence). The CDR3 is CASSDGLMDETQYF.

Here the CDR3 reads CASSFFVTEAFF. V usage is TRBV7-9 and J usage is TRBJ1-1. The CDR3 runs to 12 residues. Looked up from germline, CDR1 is SEHNR and CDR2 is FQNEAQ (reference sequence).

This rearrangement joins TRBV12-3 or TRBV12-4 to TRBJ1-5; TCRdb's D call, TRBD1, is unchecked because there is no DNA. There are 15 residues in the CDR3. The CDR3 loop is CASSRASRSNQPQHF.

CDR3 protein: CASSLMGGGTDTQYF. The chain uses TRBV7-3 and TRBJ2-3; TCRdb's assignment of TRBD1 cannot be checked, as there is no DNA. CDR3 length: 15 residues. Germline V CDR1 and CDR2: SGHTA, FQGTGA.

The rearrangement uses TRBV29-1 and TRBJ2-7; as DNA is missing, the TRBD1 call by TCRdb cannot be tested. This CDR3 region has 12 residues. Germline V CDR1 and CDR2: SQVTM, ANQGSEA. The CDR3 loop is CSGRGQGYEQYF.

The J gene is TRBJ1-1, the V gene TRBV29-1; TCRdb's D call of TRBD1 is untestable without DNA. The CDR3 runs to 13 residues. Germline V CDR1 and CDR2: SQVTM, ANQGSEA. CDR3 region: CSVPSALNTEAFF.

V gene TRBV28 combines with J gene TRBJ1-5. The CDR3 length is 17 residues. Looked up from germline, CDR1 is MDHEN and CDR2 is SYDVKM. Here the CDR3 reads CASSLPALLYSNQPQHF.

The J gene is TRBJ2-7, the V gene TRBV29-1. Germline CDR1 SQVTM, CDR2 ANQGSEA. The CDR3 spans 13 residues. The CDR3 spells CSVVGGETYEQYF.

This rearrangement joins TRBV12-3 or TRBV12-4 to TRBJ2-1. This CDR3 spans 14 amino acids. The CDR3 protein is CASSLSSSYNEQFF.

CDR3: CASTVGTEAFF. V is TRBV25-1 and J is TRBJ1-1. This CDR3 contains 11 residues. Germline V gene sequence: CDR1 MGHDK, CDR2 SYGVNS. Combining the CDR3 with reference TRBV25-1 and TRBJ1-1 gives the whole variable domain EADIYQTPRYLVIGTGKKITLECSQTMGHDKMYWYQQDPGMELHLIHYSYGVNSTEKGDLSSESTVSRIRTEHFPLTLESARPSHTSQYLCASTVGTEAFFGQGTRLTVV.